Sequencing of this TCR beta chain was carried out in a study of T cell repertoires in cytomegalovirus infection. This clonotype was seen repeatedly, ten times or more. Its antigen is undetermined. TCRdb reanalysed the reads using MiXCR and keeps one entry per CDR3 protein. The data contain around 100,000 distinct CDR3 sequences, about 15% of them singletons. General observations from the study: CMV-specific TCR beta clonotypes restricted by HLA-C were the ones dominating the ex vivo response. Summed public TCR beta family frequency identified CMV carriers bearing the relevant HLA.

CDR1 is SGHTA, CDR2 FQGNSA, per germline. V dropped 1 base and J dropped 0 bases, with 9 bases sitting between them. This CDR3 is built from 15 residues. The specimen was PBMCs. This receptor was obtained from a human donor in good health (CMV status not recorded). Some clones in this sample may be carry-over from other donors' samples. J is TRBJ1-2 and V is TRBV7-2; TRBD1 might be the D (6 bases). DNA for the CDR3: TGTGCCAGCAGCTTAGTTGGGGGGCCTAACTATGGCTACACCTTC. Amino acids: CASSLVGGPNYGYTF.